Each of the 17 T cell receptor beta chains below was sequenced from the same sample in a study of T-cell memory formation after mild COVID-19. MiXCR was run by TCRdb on the 5' RACE reads, yielding one entry per CDR3 protein. Here the sample spans about 340,000 distinct CDR3 sequences, around 21% being singletons. The sequenced sample was PBMCs or a T cell subset sorted from them (not recorded which). The source of these receptors is an adult woman who had mild COVID-19 (a few samples of this study predate the infection). Cell type and time point are not known.

The chain employs TRBV7-2 and TRBJ2-3; the D gene is possibly TRBD2 (5 bases). Germline CDR1 reads SGHTA; CDR2 reads FQGNSA. V was shortened by 1 base and J by 3 bases, with 14 bases between the two germline ends. The CDR3 spans 16 residues. CDR3 residues: CASSLERLGGTDTQYF. As DNA, the CDR3 is TGTGCCAGCAGCTTAGAACGTCTAGGCGGGACAGATACGCAGTATTTT.

The V gene is TRBV7-2, the J gene TRBJ2-7, with D perhaps matching TRBD1 (5 bases). Looked up from germline, CDR1 is SGHTA and CDR2 is FQGNSA. The CDR3 contains 13 residues. Trimming took off 5 bases at V and 3 bases at J, with 11 bases between the two ends. CDR3 in DNA: TGTGCCAGCAGCACGATTAGGGGCTACGAGCAGTACTTC. Translation: CASSTIRGYEQYF.

This clonotype has just a few counts. V usage is TRBV20-1 and J usage is TRBJ2-2; TRBD2 matches 8 bases. The CDR3 totals 15 residues. Germline V gene lookup returns CDR1 DFQATT and CDR2 SNEGSKA (reference sequence). V lost 5 bases, J lost 6 bases, and 11 bases stayed unmatched. As DNA, the CDR3 is TGCAGTGCTCTATCCGGGACTAGTTGGTCCGGGGAGCTGTTTTTT. Residues: CSALSGTSWSGELFF.

This clonotype appeared many times. The genes are TRBV3-1 and TRBJ2-1, with D hard to call. With 4 bases removed from V and 4 bases from J, the gap between germline ends came to 17 bases. Germline values: CDR1 LGHDT, CDR2 YNNKEL (reference sequence). The CDR3 extends over 16 amino acids. CDR3 bases: TGTGCCAGCAGCCTCGCCCCGCCCGGCAAATACAATGAGCAGTTCTTC. As protein: CASSLAPPGKYNEQFF.

The rearrangement joins TRBV7-9 to TRBJ2-1, with D perhaps matching TRBD1 or TRBD2 (6 bases each). From germline, CDR1 is SEHNR and CDR2 FQNEAQ (reference sequence). Trimming took 4 bases from V and 6 from J, leaving 16 bases between them. The CDR3 extends over 15 amino acids. The CDR3 coding sequence is TGTGCCAGCAGCTCCGGGGGCGTGGGACCCAATGAGCAGTTCTTC. It specifies CASSSGGVGPNEQFF.

This clonotype was recorded a few times. V and J are TRBV10-3 and TRBJ2-5; 12 nucleotides agree with TRBD2. Unmatched junction bases numbered 3, after V lost 2 bases and J lost 5 bases. Germline-derived CDR1 and CDR2 are ENHRY and SYGVKD. The CDR3 is 15 amino acids. The CDR3 sequence: CAISEASGGAETQYF. The CDR3 region has the DNA TGTGCCATCAGTGAGGCTAGCGGGGGGGCCGAGACCCAGTACTTC.

Only a few counts were recorded for this clonotype. The V gene is TRBV19, the J gene TRBJ1-2; no definite D call. This CDR3 contains 14 residues. Germline V gene data show CDR1 as LNHDA and CDR2 as SQIVND (reference sequence). The ends were cut back, 8 bases at V and 2 bases at J, with 15 bases in the middle. As DNA, the CDR3 is TGTGCCAGTGGCCGGGCCAGCTCCAACTATGGCTACACCTTC. Encoded protein: CASGRASSNYGYTF.

The chain joins TRBV19 to TRBJ2-7; either TRBD1 or TRBD2 may supply D (6 bases each). Deletions cut 5 bases from V and 2 bases from J, with 16 bases between. This CDR3 is built from 15 residues. Germline V gene lookup returns CDR1 LNHDA and CDR2 SQIVND (reference sequence). This CDR3 reads CASSSGGTFAYEQYF. The DNA for the CDR3 is TGTGCCAGTAGTTCTGGGGGGACATTCGCCTACGAGCAGTACTTC.

The chain links TRBV4-3 to TRBJ1-2, with D unclear. This CDR3 comprises 15 residues. Per germline, CDR1 LGHNA and CDR2 YSLEER. The V end lost 1 base, the J end lost 2 bases, and 11 bases lay between the germline ends. In DNA, the CDR3 is TGCGCCAGCAGCCAAGCTGTGGGTAACAACTATGGCTACACCTTC. It is translated as CASSQAVGNNYGYTF.

The chain carries TRBV9 and TRBJ2-7, with 7 nucleotides matching TRBD2. This CDR3 spans 14 amino acids. Per the germline V gene, CDR1 is SGDLS and CDR2 is YYNGEE. Losses at the gene ends were 0 bases for V and 7 bases for J; bases not matched to a gene: 7. As DNA, the CDR3 is TGTGCCAGCAGCGTAGCGGGGGGTGGACGGGAGCAGTACTTC. Translating it yields CASSVAGGGREQYF.

In its sample, this clonotype was seen a few times. V is TRBV4-1 and J is TRBJ1-1; 7 nucleotides align to TRBD1. CDR3 length equals 14 residues. Germline assignment: CDR1 MGHRA and CDR2 YSYEKL. V lost 3 bases to trimming and J lost 7 bases; unmatched junction nucleotides: 8. This CDR3 reads CASSQAGQFLEAFF. For the CDR3, the DNA is TGCGCCAGCAGCCAGGCGGGACAGTTCCTTGAAGCTTTCTTT.

The gene calls are TRBV5-1 and TRBJ2-7; no definite D call. V lost 0 bases and J lost 2, with 9 bases in between. CDR3 length equals 14 residues. Germline loops: CDR1 SGHRS, CDR2 YFSETQ. The CDR3 DNA follows: TGCGCCAGCAGCTTGGCGCCAGTAACCTACGAGCAGTACTTC. Amino acid sequence: CASSLAPVTYEQYF. The full variable domain, with the rest looked up from reference TRBV5-1 and TRBJ2-7, is KAGVTQTPRYLIKTRGQQVTLSCSPISGHRSVSWYQQTPGQGLQFLFEYFSETQRNKGNFPGRFSGRQFSNSRSEMNVSTLELGDSALYLCASSLAPVTYEQYFGPGTRLTVT.

The chain has TRBV19 and TRBJ2-5, with 7 bases identical to TRBD2. CDR3 size: 19 residues. Germline V gene data show CDR1 as LNHDA and CDR2 as SQIVND (reference sequence). With V trimmed by 2 bases and J by 5 bases, 20 bases remained unmatched. CDR3 in amino acids: CASSILVTFGVTSRETQYF. Written as DNA, the CDR3 is TGTGCCAGTAGTATACTGGTTACCTTCGGAGTGACTAGCCGCGAGACCCAGTACTTC.

The chain links TRBV12-3 or TRBV12-4 to TRBJ1-6; 9 bases fit TRBD1. This CDR3 region has 14 residues. The trim removed 7 bases at V and 6 bases at J, leaving 4 bases unmatched. This CDR3 is CASTGTGINSPLHF. The CDR3 DNA sequence: TGTGCCAGCACCGGGACAGGGATTAATTCACCCCTCCACTTT.

In this sample, this clonotype turned up a few times. The rearrangement links TRBV12-3 or TRBV12-4 to TRBJ2-7; tentative D call: TRBD2 (6 bases). The CDR3 runs 14 residues. V dropped 5 bases and J dropped 6 bases, with 17 bases sitting between them. The CDR3 nucleotides read TGTGCCAGCAGTCCCGGGGGAACGATGGGCGAGCAGTACTTC. Residues: CASSPGGTMGEQYF.

The gene calls are TRBV20-1 and TRBJ1-2, with D uncertain. Trimming stripped 2 bases from V and 6 bases from J, with 10 bases between. Germline CDR1 DFQATT, CDR2 SNEGSKA (reference sequence). The length of the CDR3 is 12 residues. The CDR3: CSARPPGDGYTF. The CDR3, as DNA: TGCAGTGCTAGACCCCCGGGAGATGGCTACACCTTC.

This clonotype was seen a handful of times. The chain employs TRBV24-1 and TRBJ1-2, with D uncertain. The V end was cut by 6 bases, the J end by 3 bases, with 13 bases between. CDR1 is KGHDR, CDR2 SFDVKD, per germline. The length of the CDR3 is 14 residues. The CDR3 DNA follows: TGTGCCACCAGTACCCAGACACGCGACTATGGCTACACCTTC. Protein product: CATSTQTRDYGYTF.